What follows is one T cell receptor beta chain and its context. Sequencing was performed with immunoSEQ multiplex PCR; in TCRdb, only in-frame clones are kept and a portion is missing. The sample comprises approximately 400,000 clones, 88% of which are singletons, and 0.9% to 1.5% rests with the top ten. Grouping used clinical history reported by participants in a survey and questionnaire. The entry originates in a study of blood T cell repertoires in COVID-19. Germline values: CDR1 SNHLY, CDR2 FYNNEI. The V and J ends lost 4 bases and 6 bases, in that order; junction bases with no gene match: 10. This CDR3 contains 18 residues.

The sequence derives from a woman aged 18-30 years who had recovered from COVID-19. Sequenced material: PBMCs or T cells enriched from blood (not recorded which). The chain combines TRBV2 with TRBJ2-1; TRBD2 agrees at 15 bases. The CDR3: CASSGTSGGATFINEQFF. In DNA form, the CDR3 reads TGTGCCAGCAGTGGGACTAGCGGGGGGGCCACGTTTATCAATGAGCAGTTCTTC.